The 8 T cell receptor beta chains below were found in one sample sequenced in a study of response to subunit inactivated influenza vaccine. TCRdb re-called the RT-PCR reads through MiXCR, storing one row per CDR3 protein. In the table there are about 170,000 distinct CDR3 sequences, approximately 12% of which are singletons. The sequencing used CD8+ T cells sorted from PBMCs, collected 23 to 25 months after vaccination. Receptors were obtained from a man aged 45 to 75 who received an inactivated influenza vaccine.

The chain uses TRBV11-2 and TRBJ1-2; possible D gene TRBD1, 5 bases. Per germline, CDR1 SGHAT and CDR2 FQNNGV. There are 13 residues in the CDR3. V lost 1 base, J lost 4 bases, and 7 bases lay in between. The CDR3: CASSLGGVYGYTF. CDR3 coding DNA: TGTGCCAGCAGCTTAGGGGGGGTCTATGGCTACACCTTC.

The chain links TRBV6-5 to TRBJ2-7; TRBD1 might be the D (6 bases). The CDR3 is made up of 13 amino acids. V was cut by 2 bases and J by 5 bases, with 10 bases left in between. In germline, CDR1 is MNHEY, CDR2 SVGAGI. The CDR3 coding sequence is TGTGCCAGCAGTTACGTGACAGGAGACGAGCAGTACTTC. Its protein product is CASSYVTGDEQYF.

This clonotype has just a few counts. The rearrangement uses TRBV20-1 and TRBJ1-1; no clear D gene. The V gene lost 3 bases and the J gene lost 1 base, with 6 bases spanning the gap. Germline V gene lookup returns CDR1 DFQATT and CDR2 SNEGSKA (reference sequence). The CDR3 consists of 12 residues. CDR3: CSASWRNTEAFF. The CDR3 nucleotides are TGCAGTGCTAGTTGGAGGAACACTGAAGCTTTCTTT.

The chain uses TRBV6-7 and TRBJ1-2; D remains unclear. TRBV6-7 is flagged as an ORF with uncertain function. The CDR3 loop spans 12 amino acids. Between the trimmed V and J ends, which lost 7 bases and 7 bases, there was a span of 13 bases. The CDR3 coding sequence is TGTGCCAGCACCAGTTACTGTGGTGGCTACACCTTC. Protein: CASTSYCGGYTF.

This clonotype appeared a few times. The chain is built from TRBV29-1 and TRBJ2-7; D gene unclear. Between the trimmed V and J ends, which lost 3 bases and 6 bases, there was a span of 9 bases. There are 11 residues in the CDR3. Germline loops: CDR1 SQVTM, CDR2 ANQGSEA. In nucleotides, the CDR3 is TGCAGCGTTGACTGGACCGGCGAGCAGTACTTC. This gives the protein CSVDWTGEQYF.

The chain uses TRBV29-1 and TRBJ2-5, with a weak D call TRBD2 (7 bases). Germline-derived CDR1 and CDR2 are SQVTM and ANQGSEA. Trimming stripped 2 bases from V and 4 bases from J, with 14 bases between. The CDR3 totals 14 residues. CDR3 amino acids: CSVEYRAGAETQYF. The DNA for the CDR3 is TGCAGCGTTGAATACAGGGCGGGAGCAGAGACCCAGTACTTC.

This clonotype has only a few counts. V is TRBV27 and J is TRBJ2-1; 12 bases fit TRBD2. J lost 8 bases, V lost 7 bases, and 12 bases had no gene match. The CDR3 sequence is 16 residues long. Germline V gives CDR1 MNHEY, CDR2 SMNVEV (reference sequence). In nucleotides, the CDR3 is TGTGCCAGCAACCGGTTGACTAGCGGGAGAAGTGATGAGCAGTTCTTC. Translated, it gives CASNRLTSGRSDEQFF.

The chain uses TRBV6-1 and TRBJ2-1, with 7 nucleotides matching TRBD2. The J segment lost 8 bases and the V segment lost 4 bases, leaving 11 bases of the junction unmatched. Germline loops: CDR1 MNHNS, CDR2 SASEGT. The CDR3 sequence is 15 residues long. CDR3 nucleotides: TGTGCCAGCAGTGCCGGGCGGGGGAGCGGGTATGAGCAGTTCTTC. It codes for CASSAGRGSGYEQFF.